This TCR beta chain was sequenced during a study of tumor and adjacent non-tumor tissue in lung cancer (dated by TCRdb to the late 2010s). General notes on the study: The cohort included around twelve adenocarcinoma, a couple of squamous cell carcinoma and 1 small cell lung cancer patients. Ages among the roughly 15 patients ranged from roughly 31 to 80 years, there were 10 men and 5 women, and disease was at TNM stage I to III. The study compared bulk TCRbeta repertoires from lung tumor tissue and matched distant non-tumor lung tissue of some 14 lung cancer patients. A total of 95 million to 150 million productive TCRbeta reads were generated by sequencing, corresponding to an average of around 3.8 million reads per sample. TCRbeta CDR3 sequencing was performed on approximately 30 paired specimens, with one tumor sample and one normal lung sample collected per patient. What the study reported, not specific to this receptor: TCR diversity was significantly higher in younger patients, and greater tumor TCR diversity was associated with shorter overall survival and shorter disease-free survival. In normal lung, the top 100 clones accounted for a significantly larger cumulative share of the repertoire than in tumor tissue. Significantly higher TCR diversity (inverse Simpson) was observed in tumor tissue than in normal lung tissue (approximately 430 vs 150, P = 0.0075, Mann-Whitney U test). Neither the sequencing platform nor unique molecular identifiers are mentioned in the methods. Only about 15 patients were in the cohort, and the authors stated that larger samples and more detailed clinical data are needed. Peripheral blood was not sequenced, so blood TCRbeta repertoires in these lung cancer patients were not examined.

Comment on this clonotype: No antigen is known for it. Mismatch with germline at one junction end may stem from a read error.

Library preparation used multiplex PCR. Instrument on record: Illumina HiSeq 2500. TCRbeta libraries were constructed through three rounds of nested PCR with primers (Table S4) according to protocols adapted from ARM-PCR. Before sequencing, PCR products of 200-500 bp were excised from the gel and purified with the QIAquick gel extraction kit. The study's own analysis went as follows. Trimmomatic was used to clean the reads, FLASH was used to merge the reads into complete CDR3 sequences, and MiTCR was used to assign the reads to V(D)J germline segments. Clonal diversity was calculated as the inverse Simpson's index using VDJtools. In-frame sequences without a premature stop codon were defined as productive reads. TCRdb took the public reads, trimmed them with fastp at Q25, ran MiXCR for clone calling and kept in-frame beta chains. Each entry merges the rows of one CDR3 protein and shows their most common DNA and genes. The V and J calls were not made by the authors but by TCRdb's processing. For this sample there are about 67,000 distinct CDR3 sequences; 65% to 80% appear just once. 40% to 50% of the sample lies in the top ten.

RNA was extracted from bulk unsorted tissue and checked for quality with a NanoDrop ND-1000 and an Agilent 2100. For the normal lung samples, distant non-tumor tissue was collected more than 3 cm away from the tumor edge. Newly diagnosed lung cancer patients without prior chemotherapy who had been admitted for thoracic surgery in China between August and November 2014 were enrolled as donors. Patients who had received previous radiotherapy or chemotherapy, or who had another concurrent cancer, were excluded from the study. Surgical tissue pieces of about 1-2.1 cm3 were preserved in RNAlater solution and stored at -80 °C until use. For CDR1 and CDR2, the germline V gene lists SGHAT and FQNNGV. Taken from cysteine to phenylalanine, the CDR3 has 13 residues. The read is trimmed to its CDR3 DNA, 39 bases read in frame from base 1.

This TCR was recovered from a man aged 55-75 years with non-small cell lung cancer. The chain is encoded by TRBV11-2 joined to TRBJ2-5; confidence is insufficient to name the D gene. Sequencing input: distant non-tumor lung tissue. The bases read TGTGCCAGCAGCTTAGATGTATTAGAGACCCGGTATTTC. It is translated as CASSLDVLETRYF.